These 25 T cell receptor beta chains came from one sample sequenced in a study of response to subunit inactivated influenza vaccine. TCRdb re-derived calls from the RT-PCR reads in MiXCR, one entry per CDR3 protein. Here the sample spans over 750,000 distinct CDR3 sequences, around 20% being singletons. The source was PBMCs from blood, collected approximately 5 days after vaccination. These receptors all stem from a man in his forties or fifties who received an inactivated influenza vaccine.

The rearrangement joins TRBV7-2 to TRBJ2-2; D gene ambiguous. This CDR3 comprises 14 residues. V dropped 1 base and J dropped 6 bases, with 9 bases sitting between them. Germline CDR1 reads SGHTA; CDR2 reads FQGNSA. The CDR3 protein is CASSLDWFAGELFF. The CDR3 coding sequence is TGTGCCAGCAGCTTAGATTGGTTTGCCGGGGAGCTGTTTTTT.

The V gene is TRBV5-1, the J gene TRBJ2-7; D is possibly TRBD1 (9 bases). Germline-derived CDR1 and CDR2 are SGHRS and YFSETQ. V lost 4 bases, J lost 3 bases, and 23 bases lay in between. The CDR3 length is 17 residues. The CDR3 DNA is TGCGCCAGCAGCACGGGAGGGACCGGGACAGGGCACTACGAGCAGTACTTC. This encodes CASSTGGTGTGHYEQYF.

The chain is built from TRBV28 and TRBJ1-5, with D perhaps matching TRBD1 (5 bases). Trimming removed 5 bases from V and 6 bases from J, with 11 bases in between. The germline V gene encodes CDR1 MDHEN and CDR2 SYDVKM. The CDR3 spans 13 residues. The DNA for the CDR3 is TGTGCCAGCAGTCCCTTGGGGGTTCAGCCCCAGCATTTT. This codes for CASSPLGVQPQHF.

This clonotype turned up a few times. This chain connects TRBV5-1 to TRBJ2-5, with a weak D call TRBD1 (6 bases). There are 13 residues in the CDR3. The germline CDR1 and CDR2 sequences are SGHRS and YFSETQ. Trimming cost V 5 bases and J 3 bases, with 11 bases left between them. CDR3 sequence reads: CASSSRQEETQYF. The CDR3 region has the DNA TGCGCCAGCAGTAGTCGACAGGAAGAGACCCAGTACTTC.

The rearrangement joins TRBV11-2 to TRBJ2-3; no clear D. Germline CDR1 reads SGHAT; CDR2 reads FQNNGV. The CDR3 has 16 amino acids. With 0 bases removed from V and 6 bases from J, the gap between germline ends came to 16 bases. CDR3 DNA: TGTGCCAGCAGCTTAGAAGTTCTGCCGACGGGTGATACGCAGTATTTT. Protein: CASSLEVLPTGDTQYF.

V is TRBV20-1 and J is TRBJ2-3; 7 bases are shared with TRBD2. J gave up 5 bases and V 1 base, and 12 bases lay outside the gene matches. The CDR3 is 16 residues long. Germline assignment: CDR1 DFQATT and CDR2 SNEGSKA (reference sequence). The CDR3 bases are TGCAGTGCTAGAGGGGCGCTAGCGGAGGCGGTAGATACGCAGTATTTT. Translation gives CSARGALAEAVDTQYF.

This clonotype was counted ten times or more. V gene TRBV6-5 combines with J gene TRBJ1-3, with D unresolved. Trimming removed 1 base at V and 2 bases at J, with 15 bases between. Germline CDR1 reads MNHEY; CDR2 reads SVGAGI. This CDR3 has 17 residues. The CDR3 DNA reads TGTGCCAGCAGTTACTTCGCCGGGCGAGGACCTGGAAACACCATATATTTT. Its translation is CASSYFAGRGPGNTIYF.

This clonotype was recorded at least ten times. The gene calls are TRBV7-2 and TRBJ2-1; no reliable D call. Germline values: CDR1 SGHTA, CDR2 FQGNSA. V gave up 2 bases and J gave up 10 bases, with 18 bases separating them. The CDR3 sequence is 15 residues long. This chain's CDR3 is CASSLRLDPLSEQFF. In DNA, the CDR3 is TGTGCCAGCAGCTTAAGGTTAGATCCCCTCAGCGAGCAGTTCTTC. Full variable domain (rest looked up from reference TRBV7-2 and TRBJ2-1): GAGVSQSPSNKVTEKGKDVELRCDPISGHTALYWYRQSLGQGLEFLIYFQGNSAPDKSGLPSDRFSAERTGGSVSTLTIQRTQQEDSAVYLCASSLRLDPLSEQFFGPGTRLTVL.

The rearrangement uses TRBV7-9 and TRBJ2-1; 9 bases map to TRBD2. Per germline, CDR1 SEHNR and CDR2 FQNEAQ (reference sequence). The CDR3 runs 15 residues. Germline trimming cut 4 bases from V and 2 bases from J; bases unmatched to any gene: 3. The CDR3 DNA reads TGTGCCAGCAGCTCCCTAGCGGGGCCCTACAATGAGCAGTTCTTC. Translating it yields CASSSLAGPYNEQFF.

This clonotype came up a few times. The chain combines TRBV15 with TRBJ1-2; TRBD1 matches at 8 bases. The CDR3 length is 16 residues. V was pared by 0 bases and J by 8 bases, with 11 bases of the junction left unmatched. The germline V gene has CDR1 LNHNV and CDR2 YYDKDF (reference sequence). CDR3 sequence reads: CATSRDRGQAGGGYTF. CDR3 sequence (DNA): TGTGCCACCAGCAGAGATAGGGGACAGGCCGGGGGCGGCTACACCTTC.

The J gene is TRBJ2-1, the V gene TRBV5-1; 10 bases line up with TRBD2. Germline V lookup: CDR1 SGHRS, CDR2 YFSETQ. The CDR3 has 16 amino acids. Trimming removed 5 bases from V and 2 bases from J; junction bases left unmatched: 7. The chain's CDR3 is CASRSTSGFPYNEQFF. In DNA form, the CDR3 reads TGCGCCAGCAGATCGACTAGCGGGTTCCCCTACAATGAGCAGTTCTTC.

This clonotype was seen ten or more times. This chain links TRBV7-9 with TRBJ2-3; TRBD1 is a possible D gene (5 bases). CDR1 and CDR2 (germline): SEHNR, FQNEAQ (reference sequence). The CDR3 has 16 amino acids. The V gene lost 8 bases and the J gene lost 0 bases, with 18 bases spanning the gap. The CDR3 spells CASGGKGPTSTDTQYF. The CDR3 DNA is TGTGCCAGCGGTGGGAAGGGGCCAACTAGCACAGATACGCAGTATTTT.

This clonotype was detected a few times. The chain is built from TRBV20-1 and TRBJ2-5, with 8 bases that match TRBD2. Losses at the gene ends were 5 bases for V and 3 bases for J; bases not matched to a gene: 11. The germline V gene has CDR1 DFQATT and CDR2 SNEGSKA (reference sequence). This CDR3 has 15 amino acids. The CDR3 region is CSARKLLAEEETQYF. The DNA for the CDR3 is TGCAGTGCTCGCAAACTACTAGCGGAAGAAGAGACCCAGTACTTC.

This clonotype was detected only a few times. The rearrangement joins TRBV6-1 to TRBJ1-1, with unresolved D. V lost 6 bases and J 1 base, leaving 9 bases between the germline ends. The CDR3 is 13 amino acids. Germline V CDR1 and CDR2: MNHNS, SASEGT. Here the CDR3 reads CASSEHTNTEAFF. The CDR3 DNA is TGTGCCAGCAGCGAACATACGAACACTGAAGCTTTCTTT.

The chain employs TRBV5-1 and TRBJ1-2; D is possibly TRBD1 (5 bases). V gave up 0 bases and J gave up 3 bases, with 12 bases separating them. Germline V gene sequence: CDR1 SGHRS, CDR2 YFSETQ. The CDR3 is 15 amino acids. CDR3 nucleotide sequence: TGCGCCAGCAGCTTGGAATTGGGGCTGGACTATGGCTACACCTTC. This gives the protein CASSLELGLDYGYTF. The full variable domain, in which reference TRBV5-1 and TRBJ1-2 provide the parts outside the CDR3, is KAGVTQTPRYLIKTRGQQVTLSCSPISGHRSVSWYQQTPGQGLQFLFEYFSETQRNKGNFPGRFSGRQFSNSRSEMNVSTLELGDSALYLCASSLELGLDYGYTFGSGTRLTVV.

The chain joins TRBV28 to TRBJ2-1; D is uncertain. Trimming took 1 base from V and 5 from J, leaving 6 bases between them. The CDR3 has 13 residues. Looked up from germline, CDR1 is MDHEN and CDR2 is SYDVKM. CDR3 in amino acids: CASSLLVNNEQFF. In DNA form, the CDR3 reads TGTGCCAGCAGTTTATTGGTCAACAATGAGCAGTTCTTC.

This clonotype showed up just a few times. V is TRBV7-8 and J is TRBJ1-1; no clear D gene. V shed 5 bases and J shed 0 bases, with 13 bases lying between them. The germline gives CDR1 SGHVS, CDR2 FQNEAQ. The CDR3 covers 15 residues. The CDR3 nucleotides read TGTGCCAGCAGCCCAGTCGAAAGCATGAACACTGAAGCTTTCTTT. As protein: CASSPVESMNTEAFF.

This chain joins TRBV4-2 and TRBJ2-1; D tentatively reads TRBD1 or TRBD2 (7 bases each). The germline V and J ends were trimmed by 5 bases and 3 bases, with 17 bases remaining between them. Germline V gives CDR1 LGHNA, CDR2 YNFKEQ. This CDR3 has 16 residues. The CDR3 here is CASSTQGGAVYNEQFF. The CDR3 DNA reads as TGTGCCAGCAGCACGCAGGGGGGGGCGGTCTACAATGAGCAGTTCTTC.

The gene calls are TRBV29-1 and TRBJ2-1, with TRBD1 matching over 10 bases. This CDR3 contains 13 residues. Trimming cost V 7 bases and J 8 bases; bases outside gene matches: 8. Germline lookup yields CDR1 SQVTM and CDR2 ANQGSEA. In nucleotides, the CDR3 is TGCAGCGCTCTGGGACAGGGGTTGCATGAGCAGTTCTTC. Translation: CSALGQGLHEQFF.

The V call is TRBV27, the J call TRBJ2-2, with 9 bases fitting TRBD1. The length of the CDR3 is 20 residues. The germline V gene has CDR1 MNHEY and CDR2 SMNVEV (reference sequence). The V segment lost 4 bases and the J segment 6 bases; nucleotides outside the gene matches: 21. This chain's CDR3 is CASSSARRDRETGRAGELFF. CDR3 coding DNA: TGTGCCAGCAGTTCTGCGAGGAGGGACAGGGAGACTGGCAGGGCCGGGGAGCTGTTTTTT.

In its sample, this clonotype was seen a few times. The chain combines TRBV7-2 with TRBJ1-5; D not resolved. V was shortened by 1 base and J by 7 bases, with 8 bases between the two germline ends. From germline, CDR1 is SGHTA and CDR2 FQGNSA. The CDR3 extends over 13 amino acids. CDR3 bases: TGTGCCAGCAGCTTAGGGGTCCACCAGCCCCAGCATTTT. This sequence encodes CASSLGVHQPQHF.

The table lists this clonotype with a few counts. The rearrangement joins TRBV3-1 to TRBJ2-7; D perhaps matches TRBD1 (6 bases). There are 13 residues in the CDR3. Germline V gives CDR1 LGHDT, CDR2 YNNKEL (reference sequence). Between the trimmed V and J ends, which lost 7 bases and 4 bases, there was a span of 14 bases. For the CDR3, the DNA is TGTGCCAGCACCAGAGACCAGGGGTACGAGCAGTACTTC. Its translation is CASTRDQGYEQYF.

There are many counts of this clonotype. The chain combines TRBV12-3 or TRBV12-4 with TRBJ1-6, with D uncertain. Trimming left V 6 bases short and J 9 bases short, with 12 bases between. This CDR3 region has 13 residues. The CDR3 coding sequence is TGTGCCAGCAGCCTCGATTCGGTTTCACCCCTCCACTTT. It codes for CASSLDSVSPLHF.

A few counts support this clonotype. The genes are TRBV5-1 and TRBJ1-2; TRBD1 is a possible D gene (6 bases). V shed 2 bases and J shed 6 bases, with 8 bases lying between them. The CDR3 sequence is 12 residues long. Germline values: CDR1 SGHRS, CDR2 YFSETQ. CDR3 in amino acids: CASSFNRDGYTF. The DNA for the CDR3 is TGCGCCAGCAGCTTTAACAGGGATGGCTACACCTTC.

This sequence joins TRBV20-1 and TRBJ2-5; D is unclear. The germline V gene encodes CDR1 DFQATT and CDR2 SNEGSKA (reference sequence). Trimming removed 3 bases at V and 7 bases at J, with 15 bases between. The CDR3 is 13 residues long. Here the CDR3 reads CSARGGTLGTQYF. In DNA, the CDR3 is TGCAGTGCTAGGGGTGGAACATTGGGGACCCAGTACTTC.